The 17 T cell receptor beta chains given below trace back to one sample, sequenced in a study of cytomegalovirus exposure and HLA in healthy donors. TCRdb keeps only in-frame clones here, not all; method: immunoSEQ multiplex PCR. In the table there are more than 85,000 clones, about 85% of which are singletons. What was sequenced was PBMCs. These receptors were obtained from a woman between 18 and 30 years old in good health and CMV-seropositive.

The genes are TRBV4-1 and TRBJ2-7; 9 nucleotides align to TRBD2. The CDR3 runs to 14 residues. After removal of 3 bases from V and 5 bases from J, the junction contained 5 bases not matched to a gene. Germline values: CDR1 MGHRA, CDR2 YSYEKL. CDR3 protein: CASSHGTSLDEQYF. The CDR3 bases are TGCGCCAGCAGCCACGGGACTAGCTTGGACGAGCAGTACTTC.

The chain joins TRBV27 to TRBJ2-1, with TRBD2 matching 7 bases. CDR1 and CDR2 from the germline V gene are MNHEY and SMNVEV (reference sequence). J lost 10 bases, V lost 3 bases, and 9 bases had no gene match. This CDR3 is 14 amino acids long. CDR3 nucleotides: TGTGCCAGCAGTTTGGACCCCGCGGGAGTAGAGCAGTTCTTC. This translates into CASSLDPAGVEQFF.

The rearrangement joins TRBV7-8 to TRBJ2-2, with TRBD2 matching 12 bases. The CDR3 runs to 17 residues. The junction had 8 bases not matched to a gene; V was cut back by 4 bases and J by 5 bases. Germline V CDR1 and CDR2: SGHVS, FQNEAQ. The DNA of the CDR3 is TGTGCCAGCAGCTCGGGCCCTAGCGGGAGGGTAACCGGGGAGCTGTTTTTT. Its translation is CASSSGPSGRVTGELFF.

The genes are TRBV10-3 and TRBJ2-7; 7 nucleotides match TRBD1. The CDR3 length is 13 residues. J lost 4 bases, V lost 8 bases, and 8 bases had no gene match. CDR1 is ENHRY, CDR2 SYGVKD, per germline. The CDR3 loop reads CAIRRQGFYEQYF. The CDR3, as DNA: TGTGCCATCCGGAGACAGGGTTTTTACGAGCAGTACTTC.

Only a few counts were recorded for this clone. This sequence joins TRBV5-4 and TRBJ1-3; 8 positions match TRBD1. The CDR3 covers 14 residues. Trimming cost V 2 bases and J 8 bases; bases outside gene matches: 6. The germline V gene has CDR1 SGHNT and CDR2 YYREEE (reference sequence). CDR3 amino acids: CASSLQGVVDTIYF. The CDR3 DNA reads TGTGCCAGCAGCTTACAGGGGGTCGTTGACACCATATATTTT.

The J gene is TRBJ2-1, the V gene TRBV28; tentatively, D is TRBD1 (6 bases). The CDR3 is 16 residues long. CDR1 and CDR2 (germline): MDHEN, SYDVKM. V shed 1 base and J shed 10 bases, with 20 bases lying between them. In DNA, the CDR3 is TGTGCCAGCAGTTTATCTACAGGGTTTGGGTGGAACGAGCAGTTCTTC. Translating gives CASSLSTGFGWNEQFF. Together with reference TRBV28 and TRBJ2-1, the CDR3 gives the full variable domain: DVKVTQSSRYLVKRTGEKVFLECVQDMDHENMFWYRQDPGLGLRLIYFSYDVKMKEKGDIPEGYSVSREKKERFSLILESASTNQTSMYLCASSLSTGFGWNEQFFGPGTRLTVL.

The chain couples TRBV5-4 to TRBJ1-2; TRBD1 matches 9 bases. The CDR3 is made up of 15 amino acids. CDR1 and CDR2 (germline): SGHNT, YYREEE (reference sequence). V shed 6 bases and J 2 bases; nucleotides not matched to a gene: 8. CDR3 DNA sequence: TGTGCCAGCACCCCGCGCGGACAGGGGAACTATGGCTACACCTTC. Residues: CASTPRGQGNYGYTF.

The genes are TRBV19 and TRBJ2-7, with D possibly matching TRBD2 (5 bases). Germline CDR1 LNHDA, CDR2 SQIVND (reference sequence). Trimming pared 5 bases from V and 1 base from J, leaving 18 bases between. CDR3 length: 16 amino acids. The CDR3 is CASSAALATGSYEQYF. CDR3 bases: TGTGCCAGTAGTGCCGCCCTCGCGACGGGGTCCTACGAGCAGTACTTC.

The chain combines TRBV5-5 with TRBJ1-3; D call uncertain. Germline V gene data show CDR1 as SGHKS and CDR2 as YYEKEE (reference sequence). V shed 4 bases and J shed 2 bases, with 13 bases lying between them. This CDR3 contains 15 residues. The CDR3 protein is CASSTQRLTGNTIYF. CDR3 DNA: TGTGCCAGCAGCACGCAGCGGTTAACTGGAAACACCATATATTTT.

This sequence joins TRBV28 and TRBJ2-2, with 7 bases lining up with TRBD1. Looked up from germline, CDR1 is MDHEN and CDR2 is SYDVKM. After removal of 5 bases from V and 4 bases from J, the junction contained 10 bases not matched to a gene. This CDR3 has 16 residues. The CDR3 reads CASSRLRDSRTGELFF. CDR3 sequence (DNA): TGTGCCAGCAGTCGTCTCCGGGACAGCCGCACCGGGGAGCTGTTTTTT.

The chain couples TRBV6-5 to TRBJ1-4; 9 bases map to TRBD1. V lost 5 bases and J lost 5; bases outside the gene matches: 3. Germline V gene data show CDR1 as MNHEY and CDR2 as SVGAGI. The CDR3 contains 14 residues. The CDR3 loop reads CASSTGGANEKLFF. In DNA, the CDR3 is TGTGCCAGCAGTACAGGGGGCGCGAATGAAAAACTGTTTTTT.

J is TRBJ2-4 and V is TRBV29-1; TRBD1 aligns across 10 bases. Germline V gene data show CDR1 as SQVTM and CDR2 as ANQGSEA. The CDR3 spans 14 residues. Unmatched junction bases numbered 7, after V lost 5 bases and J lost 6 bases. This CDR3 is CSVTTGTGANIQYF. The CDR3 DNA follows: TGCAGCGTTACGACCGGGACAGGGGCAAACATTCAGTACTTC.

J is TRBJ2-5 and V is TRBV20-1; 7 bases are a match to TRBD2. The V gene's germline CDR1 is DFQATT and CDR2 SNEGSKA (reference sequence). The CDR3 sequence is 11 residues long. CDR3 residues: CSARGVETQYF. For the CDR3, the DNA is TGCAGCGCTCGGGGGGTAGAGACCCAGTACTTC.

This chain links TRBV4-1 with TRBJ1-4; D remains unclear. The germline gives CDR1 MGHRA, CDR2 YSYEKL. CDR3 length equals 15 residues. With 1 base removed from V and 7 bases from J, the gap between germline ends came to 13 bases. The CDR3 protein is CASSQVTRRSEKLFF. The CDR3 DNA is TGCGCCAGCAGCCAAGTCACCAGACGGAGTGAAAAACTGTTTTTT.

J is TRBJ2-1 and V is TRBV5-4, with D maybe TRBD2 (6 bases). Germline assignment: CDR1 SGHNT and CDR2 YYREEE (reference sequence). This CDR3 has 17 amino acids. The V end lost 3 bases, the J end lost 4 bases, and 20 bases lay between the germline ends. CDR3 nucleotide sequence: TGTGCCAGCAGCTCTACAAGGACCCGGGGGATATACAATGAGCAGTTCTTC. Protein sequence: CASSSTRTRGIYNEQFF.

The gene calls are TRBV21-1 and TRBJ2-7; TRBD1, as called in the table, went unchecked against the DNA. TRBV21-1 is flagged as a pseudogene. The CDR3 runs 16 residues. This chain's CDR3 is CASTSKGETGSYEQYF. CDR3 in DNA: TGTGCCAGCACCTCAAAGGGCGAGACAGGCTCCTACGAGCAGTACTTC.

V and J are TRBV11-2 and TRBJ2-3; 12 bases are shared with TRBD2. V lost 5 bases and J lost 6; bases outside the gene matches: 6. Per germline, CDR1 SGHAT and CDR2 FQNNGV. The CDR3 has 15 residues. In nucleotides, the CDR3 is TGTGCCAGCAGCACACTAGCGGGGGGAGAGGATACGCAGTATTTT. Encoded protein: CASSTLAGGEDTQYF.